Shown below are 32 T cell receptor beta chains from a single sample sequenced in a study of OX40 agonist ivuxolimab in advanced cancers. The table came from immunoSEQ multiplex PCR; TCRdb's copy has only in-frame clones and leaves some out. The profile shows tens of thousands of clones, roughly four fifths of them singletons. The starting material was CD4+ or CD8+ T cells sorted from blood, obtained in a trial of the OX40 agonist ivuxolimab. The source is an adult with an advanced solid tumor such as melanoma, head and neck, liver or kidney cancer.

The chain is built from TRBV28 and TRBJ2-5, with D hard to call. V shed 10 bases and J shed 4 bases, with 13 bases lying between them. CDR3 size: 12 residues. Germline V lookup: CDR1 MDHEN, CDR2 SYDVKM. The CDR3 nucleotides are TGTGCCACCCTTGACTCGGGAGAGACCCAGTACTTC. The encoded protein is CATLDSGETQYF.

The chain joins TRBV15 to TRBJ2-2, with TRBD1 identical over 8 bases. Trimming at V came to 0 bases and at J to 8 bases, leaving 8 bases not matched to a gene. CDR1 is LNHNV, CDR2 YYDKDF, per germline (reference sequence). This CDR3 has 16 residues. The CDR3 DNA reads TGTGCCACCAGCAGAGATCTGCAGGGGGCGGGTGGGGAGCTGTTTTTT. It is translated as CATSRDLQGAGGELFF.

This clone was recorded a few times. The rearrangement links TRBV7-3 to TRBJ2-3; D is unclear. CDR1 is SGHTA and CDR2 is FQGTGA in the germline V gene. CDR3 length equals 15 residues. Between the trimmed V and J ends, which lost 5 bases and 0 bases, there was a span of 12 bases. Written as DNA, the CDR3 is TGTGCCAGCAGCCCTCTCGGCCCTAGCACAGATACGCAGTATTTT. Encoded protein: CASSPLGPSTDTQYF.

The chain uses TRBV4-2 and TRBJ1-5; TRBD1 agrees at 7 bases. J was trimmed by 6 bases and V by 0 bases; bases with no gene match: 5. The germline V gene has CDR1 LGHNA and CDR2 YNFKEQ. The CDR3 covers 15 residues. CDR3 residues: CASSQDPQGGQPQHF. DNA for the CDR3: TGTGCCAGCAGCCAAGATCCCCAGGGGGGTCAGCCCCAGCATTTT.

As for this clone: The CDR3 carries no conserved terminal phenylalanine or tryptophan, so it likely arises from a read error. It is unclear where the CDR3 begins or ends on the DNA, so no DNA is shown, and the CDR3 is as TCRdb lists it. The chain couples TRBV7-9 to TRBJ2-7; no check of the table's D call, TRBD1, against the DNA was made. The CDR3 has 13 amino acids, counting both end residues. From germline, CDR1 is SEHNR and CDR2 FQNEAQ (reference sequence). The CDR3 here is CASSLEGAFLEIL.

The CDR3 loop is CASSPGWGNTIYF. The CDR3 DNA sequence: TGTGCCAGCTCCCCGGGTTGGGGAAACACCATATATTTT. The chain joins TRBV6-5 to TRBJ1-3; unclear D gene. Trimming pared 8 bases from V and 4 bases from J, leaving 12 bases between. Germline V CDR1 and CDR2: MNHEY, SVGAGI. CDR3 length: 13 residues.

The genes are TRBV30 and TRBJ2-5; TRBD1 agrees at 7 bases. The V gene end was trimmed by 1 base and the J gene end by 4 bases; junction bases not matched to a gene: 0. The CDR3 loop spans 12 amino acids. Germline assignment: CDR1 GTSNPN and CDR2 SVGIG (reference sequence). CDR3 amino acids: CAWSAGGETQYF. CDR3 DNA: TGTGCCTGGAGTGCAGGGGGAGAGACCCAGTACTTC.

This clone was seen a handful of times. V and J are TRBV13 and TRBJ2-7; 7 nucleotides match TRBD1. V was pared by 0 bases and J by 4 bases, with 3 bases of the junction left unmatched. CDR1 PRHDT and CDR2 FYEKMQ come from the germline V gene (reference sequence). The CDR3 spans 14 residues. The DNA of the CDR3 is TGTGCCAGCAGCTTAGGACAGGGGATGTACGAGCAGTACTTC. Amino acids: CASSLGQGMYEQYF.

The chain is built from TRBV13 and TRBJ1-3, with D perhaps TRBD1 (6 bases). V gave up 3 bases and J gave up 7 bases, with 25 bases separating them. CDR3 length: 18 residues. Germline-derived CDR1 and CDR2 are PRHDT and FYEKMQ (reference sequence). The CDR3 DNA reads TGTGCCAGCAGCTTCACTCAACAGGGAGCCATAAGACGGAACACCATATATTTT. Translated: CASSFTQQGAIRRNTIYF.

In its sample, this clone ranks as medium-sized (0.01 to 0.1%). V gene TRBV28 combines with J gene TRBJ1-5; D remains unclear. The CDR3 runs 13 residues. The V end was cut by 4 bases, the J end by 4 bases, with 8 bases between. The germline CDR1 and CDR2 sequences are MDHEN and SYDVKM. CDR3 DNA: TGTGCCAGCAGTTCTGCGGGTAATCAGCCCCAGCATTTT. Amino acid sequence: CASSSAGNQPQHF.

The rearrangement links TRBV7-3 to TRBJ1-2; no firm D call. This CDR3 region has 14 residues. The germline V and J ends were trimmed by 0 bases and 6 bases, with 11 bases remaining between them. Per germline, CDR1 SGHTA and CDR2 FQGTGA. CDR3 nucleotide sequence: TGTGCCAGCAGCTTAACCGCGGCCGGGGATGGCTACACCTTC. It is translated as CASSLTAAGDGYTF.

Turning to this clone: At one end the junction does not follow the germline gene, possibly because of a read error. This sequence joins TRBV7-7 and TRBJ2-2, with TRBD2 matching over 11 bases. The CDR3 length is 15 residues. Per germline, CDR1 SSHAT and CDR2 FNYEAQ (reference sequence). The CDR3 reads CASSPLAGGTGELFF. The DNA for the CDR3 is TGTGCTAGCAGCCCTCTAGCGGGGGGCACCGGGGAGCTGTTTTTT.

This clone came up once. The chain uses TRBV18 and TRBJ1-1, with D tentatively TRBD1 (5 bases). CDR3 length: 15 residues. The germline V gene has CDR1 KGHSH and CDR2 LQKENI. The V end was cut by 2 bases, the J end by 8 bases, with 18 bases between. In DNA form, the CDR3 reads TGTGCCAGCTCACCAGCACAGGCGGGCACCGGGGAAGCTTTCTTT. Its translation is CASSPAQAGTGEAFF. Together with reference TRBV18 and TRBJ1-1, the CDR3 gives the full variable domain: NAGVMQNPRHLVRRRGQEARLRCSPMKGHSHVYWYRQLPEEGLKFMVYLQKENIIDESGMPKERFSAEFPKEGPSILRIQQVVRGDSAAYFCASSPAQAGTGEAFFGQGTRLTVV.

For this clone: The junction and the germline gene differ at one end; a read error may be behind it. DNA of the CDR3: TGTGCTAGCAGCCCTCAAAGTGGGAACAATGAGCAGTTCTTC. Protein: CASSPQSGNNEQFF. J is TRBJ2-1 and V is TRBV7-7; D gene uncertain. The CDR3 covers 14 residues. Per the germline V gene, CDR1 is SSHAT and CDR2 is FNYEAQ (reference sequence).

This chain uses TRBV6-6 with TRBJ2-7; D might be TRBD2 (6 bases). V gave up 2 bases and J gave up 9 bases, with 17 bases separating them. The CDR3 extends over 14 amino acids. Per germline, CDR1 MNHNY and CDR2 SVGAGI (reference sequence). The CDR3 spells CASSYGIEREVQYF. In DNA form, the CDR3 reads TGTGCCAGCAGTTACGGGATCGAGAGGGAGGTGCAGTACTTC.

This sequence joins TRBV11-2 and TRBJ2-3, with D possibly matching TRBD2 (6 bases). The CDR3 runs to 12 residues. The germline V and J ends were trimmed by 5 bases and 3 bases, with 6 bases remaining between them. The germline V gene encodes CDR1 SGHAT and CDR2 FQNNGV. The CDR3 protein is CASSGGTDTQYF. Written as DNA, the CDR3 is TGTGCCAGCAGCGGGGGGACAGATACGCAGTATTTT.

V is TRBV6-1 and J is TRBJ2-7, with D tentatively TRBD1 or TRBD2 (6 bases each). Trimming shortened V by 7 bases and J by 3 bases, and 13 bases separated the two germline ends. This CDR3 comprises 13 residues. CDR1 and CDR2 (germline): MNHNS, SASEGT. The CDR3 region is CASTTGAYYEQYF. The CDR3 DNA follows: TGTGCCAGCACAACGGGGGCCTACTACGAGCAGTACTTC.

The chain couples TRBV27 to TRBJ2-7; D is unresolved. This CDR3 comprises 15 residues. CDR1 is MNHEY, CDR2 SMNVEV, per germline (reference sequence). Trimming took 3 bases from V and 0 from J, leaving 12 bases between them. The CDR3 is CASSFLGRSSYEQYF. The CDR3 region has the DNA TGTGCCAGCAGTTTTTTAGGCAGGAGCTCCTACGAGCAGTACTTC.

The chain uses TRBV27 and TRBJ2-1; TRBD2 agrees at 8 bases. The trim removed 4 bases at V and 9 bases at J, leaving 5 bases unmatched. Germline V lookup: CDR1 MNHEY, CDR2 SMNVEV (reference sequence). This CDR3 has 13 residues. In nucleotides, the CDR3 is TGTGCCAGCAGTTCGACTAGCGTTGGTGAGCAGTTCTTC. This encodes CASSSTSVGEQFF.

The CDR3 here is CADRGDDYGYTF. The CDR3 bases are TGTGCCGACAGGGGCGATGATTATGGCTACACCTTC. The chain recombines TRBV2 with TRBJ1-2; 8 bases map to TRBD1. The CDR3 runs to 12 residues. Germline V gene lookup returns CDR1 SNHLY and CDR2 FYNNEI. V gave up 11 bases and J gave up 5 bases; unmatched junction bases: 7.

This clone came up once. The J gene is TRBJ2-4, the V gene TRBV19; no reliable D call. CDR1 and CDR2 (germline): LNHDA, SQIVND (reference sequence). The V gene lost 5 bases and the J gene lost 2 bases, with 19 bases spanning the gap. The CDR3 is 17 residues long. In nucleotides, the CDR3 is TGTGCCAGTAGTTTAACTCACCAAACGGCAACCAAAAACATTCAGTACTTC. Translation gives CASSLTHQTATKNIQYF.

This clone was observed a single time. V and J are TRBV10-1 and TRBJ2-7; possible D gene TRBD1, 5 bases. V lost 2 bases and J 9 bases, leaving 17 bases between the germline ends. CDR3 length equals 14 residues. Germline assignment: CDR1 WNHNN and CDR2 SYGVQD (reference sequence). CDR3 sequence (DNA): TGCGCCAGCAGTGAGACAGGACCCAAACGCGGGCAGTACTTC. Residues: CASSETGPKRGQYF.

The chain joins TRBV6-5 to TRBJ2-4, with 7 bases fitting TRBD2. The CDR3 loop spans 15 amino acids. The germline V gene has CDR1 MNHEY and CDR2 SVGAGI. Trimming took 1 base from V and 2 from J; bases not matched to a gene: 2. The CDR3 sequence: CASSYLRGTKNIQYF. Written as DNA, the CDR3 is TGTGCCAGCAGTTACTTGCGGGGGACCAAAAACATTCAGTACTTC.

The V call is TRBV18, the J call TRBJ2-5; D not certain. Trimming took off 6 bases at V and 5 bases at J, with 10 bases between the two ends. The CDR3 loop spans 12 amino acids. Germline lookup yields CDR1 KGHSH and CDR2 LQKENI. The CDR3 here is CASSRQPETQYF. CDR3 nucleotides: TGTGCCAGCTCGCGTCAACCTGAGACCCAGTACTTC.

The rearrangement joins TRBV30 to TRBJ2-7; D not certain. The length of the CDR3 is 13 residues. Trimming cost V 3 bases and J 2 bases, with 11 bases left between them. Per the germline V gene, CDR1 is GTSNPN and CDR2 is SVGIG (reference sequence). CDR3 residues: CAWRLKGTYEQYF. CDR3 in DNA: TGTGCCTGGAGGCTAAAGGGTACCTACGAGCAGTACTTC.

This clone was seen once. V and J are TRBV7-9 and TRBJ2-2, with 10 bases identical to TRBD1. The CDR3 spans 15 residues. The V gene's germline CDR1 is SEHNR and CDR2 FQNEAQ (reference sequence). Trimming at V came to 4 bases and at J to 4 bases, leaving 3 bases not matched to a gene. Written as DNA, the CDR3 is TGTGCCAGCAGCTCGACAGGGGGCGGCACCGGGGAGCTGTTTTTT. Translated: CASSSTGGGTGELFF.

The chain couples TRBV5-4 to TRBJ2-3; D ambiguous. The germline V gene has CDR1 SGHNT and CDR2 YYREEE (reference sequence). The germline V and J ends were trimmed by 3 bases and 0 bases, with 5 bases remaining between them. This CDR3 contains 13 residues. The CDR3 nucleotides are TGTGCCAGCAGCTCCGCCAGCACAGATACGCAGTATTTT. It yields the protein CASSSASTDTQYF.

The V and J genes are TRBV9 and TRBJ2-5, with 9 bases fitting TRBD2. The CDR3 sequence is 15 residues long. CDR1 and CDR2 (germline): SGDLS, YYNGEE. J gave up 3 bases and V 3 bases, and 6 bases lay outside the gene matches. The CDR3 nucleotides are TGTGCCAGCAGCGCCGACCCTAGCGGGGAAGAGACCCAGTACTTC. Protein sequence: CASSADPSGEETQYF.

This chain connects TRBV29-1 to TRBJ1-1; the D gene is possibly TRBD1 (5 bases). Germline CDR1 SQVTM, CDR2 ANQGSEA. The V and J ends lost 5 bases and 2 bases respectively, with 15 bases between them. The CDR3 covers 14 residues. CDR3 residues: CSVRGGTDNTEAFF. Here the CDR3 DNA reads TGCAGCGTTCGGGGGGGGACGGATAACACTGAAGCTTTCTTT. Filled out from reference TRBV29-1 and TRBJ1-1, the complete variable domain reads SAVISQKPSRDICQRGTSLTIQCQVDSQVTMMFWYRQQPGQSLTLIATANQGSEATYESGFVIDKFPISRPNLTFSTLTVSNMSPEDSSIYLCSVRGGTDNTEAFFGQGTRLTVV.

The V gene is TRBV6-1, the J gene TRBJ1-1, with TRBD1 as a possible D gene (5 bases). The V gene lost 3 bases and the J gene lost 11 bases, with 7 bases spanning the gap. The CDR3 spans 10 residues. The germline gives CDR1 MNHNS, CDR2 SASEGT. The CDR3 nucleotides read TGTGCCAGCAGTGATACAGGTGCTTTCTTT. It translates to CASSDTGAFF.

V gene TRBV29-1 combines with J gene TRBJ1-2, with TRBD1 identical over 7 bases. The CDR3 sequence is 12 residues long. Per germline, CDR1 SQVTM and CDR2 ANQGSEA. The V gene end was trimmed by 7 bases and the J gene end by 4 bases; junction bases not matched to a gene: 6. In DNA, the CDR3 is TGCAGCGGGCGGGACAGATCCTATGGCTACACCTTC. Its protein is CSGRDRSYGYTF. Drawing the rest from reference TRBV29-1 and TRBJ1-2, the complete variable domain is SAVISQKPSRDICQRGTSLTIQCQVDSQVTMMFWYRQQPGQSLTLIATANQGSEATYESGFVIDKFPISRPNLTFSTLTVSNMSPEDSSIYLCSGRDRSYGYTFGSGTRLTVV.

The gene calls are TRBV6-5 and TRBJ1-4; D not certain. Germline V lookup: CDR1 MNHEY, CDR2 SVGAGI. V was shortened by 0 bases and J by 6 bases, with 8 bases between the two germline ends. CDR3 length: 14 amino acids. The CDR3 loop reads CASSYSWADEKLFF. CDR3 DNA sequence: TGTGCCAGCAGTTACTCATGGGCTGATGAAAAACTGTTTTTT.